One and the same sample provided the 7 T cell receptor beta chains below, sequenced in a study of T cells in Graves' hyperthyroidism and ophthalmopathy. RNA transcripts provided the source from which TCR beta CDR3 regions were amplified. The study used the HTBI primer set for a first-round RT-PCR of the TCR CDR3. TCRdb passed the multiplex PCR reads through MiXCR, listing each CDR3 protein once. This sample carries 200,000 to 250,000 distinct CDR3 sequences, 15% to 20% of them seen once, and the ten largest clones take approximately 40%. Sequenced: blood. Receptors were obtained from a man in his forties with Graves' hyperthyroidism.

The chain is built from TRBV12-3 or TRBV12-4 and TRBJ2-3; 8 bases are shared with TRBD2. The trim removed 8 bases at V and 3 bases at J, leaving 4 bases unmatched. The length of the CDR3 is 13 residues. Here the CDR3 reads CASESGSTDTQYF. The CDR3 region has the DNA TGTGCCAGCGAGAGCGGGAGTACAGATACGCAGTATTTT.

In its sample, this clonotype was seen many times. The CDR3 region has the DNA TGTGCCAGCAGCCACCGTGGTGGGGTCATTCAGTACTTC. Residues: CASSHRGGVIQYF. J is TRBJ2-4 and V is TRBV3-1; D ambiguous. Germline CDR1 is LGHDT and CDR2 is YNNKEL (reference sequence). This CDR3 is built from 13 residues. The germline V and J ends were trimmed by 3 bases and 9 bases, with 12 bases remaining between them.

This clonotype occurred many times. The chain links TRBV7-9 to TRBJ2-7, with 7 bases fitting TRBD1. This CDR3 is 13 amino acids long. V lost 5 bases to trimming and J lost 2 bases; unmatched junction nucleotides: 3. Germline assignment: CDR1 SEHNR and CDR2 FQNEAQ (reference sequence). The CDR3 is CASSTTGAYEQYF. DNA for the CDR3: TGTGCCAGCAGCACCACAGGGGCCTACGAGCAGTACTTC.

The rearrangement links TRBV7-9 to TRBJ2-5; TRBD2 agrees at 7 bases. From germline, CDR1 is SEHNR and CDR2 FQNEAQ (reference sequence). V lost 3 bases and J lost 0; bases outside the gene matches: 10. This CDR3 contains 17 residues. CDR3: CASSFPVASGNQETQYF. The CDR3 nucleotides are TGTGCCAGCAGCTTTCCTGTGGCTAGCGGTAACCAAGAGACCCAGTACTTC.

This clonotype was counted ten times or more. The V gene is TRBV18, the J gene TRBJ2-5; D remains unclear. V lost 3 bases to trimming and J lost 0 bases, with 11 bases between them. CDR1 KGHSH and CDR2 LQKENI come from the germline V gene. This CDR3 is built from 15 residues. CDR3 DNA: TGTGCCAGCTCACCCCAGGTCGCGTACCAAGAGACCCAGTACTTC. This gives the protein CASSPQVAYQETQYF.

This clonotype was counted at least ten times. This sequence joins TRBV10-3 and TRBJ1-1; D is perhaps TRBD1 (6 bases). CDR3 length equals 14 residues. V lost 10 bases and J 1 base, leaving 16 bases between the germline ends. Germline CDR1 is ENHRY and CDR2 is SYGVKD. The CDR3 DNA follows: TGTGCCACCAATAACTACAGGGAGAACACTGAAGCTTTCTTT. It is translated as CATNNYRENTEAFF.

This clonotype has just a few counts. V is TRBV10-3 and J is TRBJ2-2, with 9 bases fitting TRBD1. The germline V gene encodes CDR1 ENHRY and CDR2 SYGVKD. Trimming cost V 11 bases and J 2 bases; bases outside gene matches: 9. The CDR3 totals 15 residues. The CDR3 reads CAALGTGTNTGELFF. As DNA, the CDR3 is TGTGCCGCGTTGGGGACAGGGACTAACACCGGGGAGCTGTTTTTT.